One sample yielded the 28 T cell receptor beta chains listed below, sequenced in a study of blood T cells in healthy people across ages. Then a second PCR, running roughly 6 to 12 cycles, was carried out with a sample-barcoded 5' primer and a J-beta primer mix. MiXCR, applied by TCRdb to the 5' RACE reads, yields one record per CDR3 protein. The data hold approximately 1,100,000 distinct CDR3 sequences, with under 55% observed a single time. The sample was blood. The receptors derive from a woman in her sixties in good health.

The table lists this clonotype with many counts. This sequence joins TRBV11-2 and TRBJ2-1; TRBD2 agrees at 15 bases. The CDR3 is 22 residues long. V lost 5 bases, J lost 11 bases, and 28 bases stayed unmatched. Germline V gene data show CDR1 as SGHAT and CDR2 as FQNNGV. The CDR3 coding sequence is TGTGCCAGCAGCCTACAACCCCCGGGACTAGCGGGAGGATCATCCGGGGCGGGGAAGCAGTTCTTC. This translates into CASSLQPPGLAGGSSGAGKQFF.

Details on this clonotype: At one of its ends the junction is not consistent with the germline gene, which may arise from a read error. The chain recombines TRBV4-2 with TRBJ2-1; D is possibly TRBD2 (6 bases). The CDR3 runs 16 residues. Germline-derived CDR1 and CDR2 are LGHNA and YNFKEQ. Here the CDR3 reads CASSQDVGGTYNEQFF. DNA for the CDR3: TGTGCCAGCAGCCAAGATGTGGGGGGAACCTATAATGAGCAGTTCTTC.

This clonotype was observed at least ten times. The rearrangement joins TRBV10-1 to TRBJ1-2; D remains ambiguous. The germline V and J ends were trimmed by 6 bases and 11 bases, with 10 bases remaining between them. The CDR3 runs 10 residues. Germline CDR1 and CDR2: WNHNN and SYGVQD (reference sequence). The CDR3 DNA reads as TGCGCCAGCAGCCCAATTTCTTACACCTTC. This encodes CASSPISYTF.

The rearrangement joins TRBV7-9 to TRBJ2-4, with D unclear. Trimming shortened V by 2 bases and J by 4 bases, and 6 bases separated the two germline ends. CDR1 and CDR2 (germline): SEHNR, FQNEAQ (reference sequence). The CDR3 has 13 residues. The chain's CDR3 is CASSLRQKNIQYF. The CDR3 DNA reads as TGTGCCAGCAGCTTAAGGCAGAAAAACATTCAGTACTTC.

The rearrangement joins TRBV20-1 to TRBJ2-3; 7 bases match TRBD2. The CDR3 contains 15 residues. The V gene end was trimmed by 0 bases and the J gene end by 0 bases; junction bases not matched to a gene: 3. Germline V gene sequence: CDR1 DFQATT, CDR2 SNEGSKA (reference sequence). CDR3 nucleotides: TGCAGTGCTAGAGAGAGCGGGATTAGCACAGATACGCAGTATTTT. Translating it yields CSARESGISTDTQYF.

The chain couples TRBV29-1 to TRBJ2-1; D is possibly TRBD2 (5 bases). CDR1 is SQVTM, CDR2 ANQGSEA, per germline. This CDR3 region has 14 residues. Trimming stripped 3 bases from V and 4 bases from J, with 13 bases between. This CDR3 reads CSVDQQRMYNEQFF. DNA for the CDR3: TGCAGCGTTGATCAGCAGCGGATGTACAATGAGCAGTTCTTC.

This chain uses TRBV9 with TRBJ1-1; D is ambiguous. Trimming pared 5 bases from V and 6 bases from J, leaving 14 bases between. The length of the CDR3 is 13 residues. Germline values: CDR1 SGDLS, CDR2 YYNGEE. CDR3 nucleotides: TGTGCCAGCAGATCATTAAATGGGGCTGAAGCTTTCTTT. Translated, it gives CASRSLNGAEAFF. The full variable domain, rest sourced from reference TRBV9 and TRBJ1-1, is DSGVTQTPKHLITATGQRVTLRCSPRSGDLSVYWYQQSLDQGLQFLIQYYNGEERAKGNILERFSAQQFPDLHSELNLSSLELGDSALYFCASRSLNGAEAFFGQGTRLTVV.

The chain has TRBV7-9 and TRBJ2-3; a weak D match, TRBD1 (6 bases). The CDR3 is made up of 15 amino acids. Trimming took 5 bases from V and 0 from J, leaving 12 bases between them. From germline, CDR1 is SEHNR and CDR2 FQNEAQ (reference sequence). The CDR3 DNA follows: TGTGCCAGCAGCCCCTCGGGACAAAGCACAGATACGCAGTATTTT. Amino acids: CASSPSGQSTDTQYF. Variable domain in full (rest from reference TRBV7-9 and TRBJ2-3): DTGVSQNPRHKITKRGQNVTFRCDPISEHNRLYWYRQTLGQGPEFLTYFQNEAQLEKSRLLSDRFSAERPKGSFSTLEIQRTEQGDSAMYLCASSPSGQSTDTQYFGPGTRLTVL.

The CDR3 region has the DNA TGTGCCAGCAGCCTCCGGGACAGGGGGGGGGACACTGAAGCTTTCTTT. Translating it yields CASSLRDRGGDTEAFF. V is TRBV27 and J is TRBJ1-1; TRBD1 matches at 11 bases. The CDR3 runs 16 residues. V was pared by 6 bases and J by 3 bases, with 9 bases of the junction left unmatched. Germline CDR1 is MNHEY and CDR2 is SMNVEV (reference sequence).

This clonotype was seen only a few times. The V call is TRBV6-6, the J call TRBJ2-1, with 9 positions matching TRBD2. Germline loops: CDR1 MNHNY, CDR2 SVGAGI (reference sequence). The CDR3 is made up of 14 amino acids. J was trimmed by 7 bases and V by 5 bases; bases with no gene match: 6. CDR3 nucleotides: TGTGCCAGCAGTCTACTAGCGGGCGAGAATGAGCAGTTCTTC. Translation gives CASSLLAGENEQFF.

This clonotype was counted at least ten times. V usage is TRBV29-1 and J usage is TRBJ2-7; possible D gene TRBD1, 6 bases. The CDR3 is made up of 14 amino acids. Trimming cost V 4 bases and J 5 bases, with 18 bases left between them. Per germline, CDR1 SQVTM and CDR2 ANQGSEA. The CDR3 sequence: CSVGRLGARNEQYF. The CDR3 nucleotides read TGCAGCGTTGGACGATTGGGGGCGCGGAACGAGCAGTACTTC.

The chain is built from TRBV20-1 and TRBJ2-5; the D call may be TRBD1 or TRBD2 (5 bases each). Per germline, CDR1 DFQATT and CDR2 SNEGSKA (reference sequence). The germline V and J ends were trimmed by 3 bases and 0 bases, with 17 bases remaining between them. The CDR3 sequence is 16 residues long. In DNA form, the CDR3 reads TGCAGTGCTAGGGGAGAGACAGAGCCGTACCAAGAGACCCAGTACTTC. This codes for CSARGETEPYQETQYF.

This clonotype appeared once. One end of the junction fails to match germline, which may point to a read error. The CDR3 loop is CAGSGQGSDTQYF. CDR3 nucleotide sequence: TGTGCCGGCAGCGGACAGGGGTCAGATACGCAGTATTTT. The chain has TRBV7-9 and TRBJ2-3; 9 bases map to TRBD1. This CDR3 contains 13 residues. CDR1 and CDR2 (germline): SEHNR, FQNEAQ (reference sequence).

This clonotype was seen a few times. This chain links TRBV6-5 with TRBJ2-5; 9 bases map to TRBD1. The CDR3 is made up of 15 amino acids. V trimming: 6 bases; J trimming: 4 bases; junction bases outside the gene matches: 9. Germline V lookup: CDR1 MNHEY, CDR2 SVGAGI. The CDR3 DNA follows: TGTGCCAGCAGCACCCCGGGACAGGGACCAGAGACCCAGTACTTC. Translated, it gives CASSTPGQGPETQYF.

This clonotype was seen just once. CDR3 loop: CASRMTGGSNEQFF. The CDR3, as DNA: TGTGCCAGTCGGATGACAGGGGGAAGCAATGAGCAGTTCTTC. The chain uses TRBV19 and TRBJ2-1; the match to TRBD1 covers 9 bases. The CDR3 extends over 14 amino acids. In germline, CDR1 is LNHDA, CDR2 SQIVND (reference sequence). J was trimmed by 6 bases and V by 8 bases; bases with no gene match: 8.

This clonotype was observed a single time. The gene calls are TRBV4-1 and TRBJ2-1, with a weak D call TRBD2 (5 bases). The CDR3 is made up of 15 amino acids. Deletions cut 4 bases from V and 8 bases from J, with 18 bases between. CDR1 and CDR2 from the germline V gene are MGHRA and YSYEKL. CDR3 DNA sequence: TGCGCCAGCAGCCCCGCCTTGCGGGTTTTCCATGAGCAGTTCTTC. This sequence encodes CASSPALRVFHEQFF.

This chain uses TRBV20-1 with TRBJ2-7, with D tentatively TRBD2 (6 bases). There are 18 residues in the CDR3. Trimming took off 0 bases at V and 6 bases at J, with 27 bases between the two ends. CDR1 is DFQATT and CDR2 is SNEGSKA in the germline V gene (reference sequence). CDR3 region: CSARDPISGDRVGREQYF. In DNA, the CDR3 is TGCAGTGCTAGAGATCCGATTTCGGGGGATCGGGTAGGGCGCGAGCAGTACTTC.

The chain links TRBV11-1 to TRBJ2-3; the match to TRBD1 covers 8 bases. Per germline, CDR1 SGHAT and CDR2 FQDESV (reference sequence). The CDR3 is made up of 15 amino acids. The junction had 4 bases not matched to a gene; V was cut back by 5 bases and J by 0 bases. This CDR3 is CASSAGTGSTDTQYF. For the CDR3, the DNA is TGTGCCAGCAGCGCCGGGACAGGCAGCACAGATACGCAGTATTTT. The complete variable domain, with remaining parts taken from reference TRBV11-1 and TRBJ2-3, reads EAEVAQSPRYKITEKSQAVAFWCDPISGHATLYWYRQILGQGPELLVQFQDESVVDDSQLPKDRFSAERLKGVDSTLKIQPAELGDSAMYLCASSAGTGSTDTQYFGPGTRLTVL.

This clonotype was detected only a few times. The rearrangement uses TRBV28 and TRBJ2-5, with D unclear. The CDR3 has 14 residues. CDR1 is MDHEN, CDR2 SYDVKM, per germline. Trimming took off 5 bases at V and 11 bases at J, with 21 bases between the two ends. The CDR3 DNA sequence: TGTGCCAGCAGTCTCCGGACCCCCTCCCCCCAGCAGTACTTC. It encodes CASSLRTPSPQQYF. Full variable domain (missing parts from reference TRBV28 and TRBJ2-5): DVKVTQSSRYLVKRTGEKVFLECVQDMDHENMFWYRQDPGLGLRLIYFSYDVKMKEKGDIPEGYSVSREKKERFSLILESASTNQTSMYLCASSLRTPSPQQYFGPGTRLLVL.

V and J are TRBV12-3 or TRBV12-4 and TRBJ1-1; weak D call: TRBD1 (6 bases). With 5 bases removed from V and 0 bases from J, the gap between germline ends came to 10 bases. This CDR3 is 14 amino acids long. The CDR3 DNA reads TGTGCCAGCAGTCGGACAGTCATGAACACTGAAGCTTTCTTT. This codes for CASSRTVMNTEAFF.

This chain links TRBV3-1 with TRBJ1-2; D not certain. Germline CDR1 LGHDT, CDR2 YNNKEL (reference sequence). The CDR3 contains 15 residues. V lost 0 bases and J 0 bases, leaving 8 bases between the germline ends. CDR3 amino acids: CASSQDRSTNYGYTF. CDR3 bases: TGTGCCAGCAGCCAAGACAGGAGTACTAACTATGGCTACACCTTC.

Of note for this clonotype: The junction shows a germline mismatch at one end, possibly a read error. The gene calls are TRBV15 and TRBJ2-4; the match to TRBD2 covers 10 bases. This CDR3 has 21 amino acids. Germline-derived CDR1 and CDR2 are LNHNV and YYDKDF (reference sequence). The CDR3 sequence: CATSRDIWSGRDDLAKNIQYF. The CDR3 bases are TGTGCCACTAGCAGGGATATATGGAGCGGGAGGGATGACCTAGCCAAAAACATTCAGTACTTC.

V is TRBV11-2 and J is TRBJ1-2; D gene uncertain. The length of the CDR3 is 14 residues. Germline assignment: CDR1 SGHAT and CDR2 FQNNGV. V lost 3 bases to trimming and J lost 6 bases, with 14 bases between them. Here the CDR3 reads CASSLPNTVDGYTF. The CDR3 DNA sequence: TGTGCCAGCAGCTTGCCCAACACCGTCGATGGCTACACCTTC.

This clonotype was seen more than once but under ten times. The chain uses TRBV29-1 and TRBJ2-3, with D unclear. CDR1 and CDR2 (germline): SQVTM, ANQGSEA. Trimming stripped 3 bases from V and 0 bases from J, with 7 bases between. This CDR3 comprises 13 residues. This CDR3 reads CSVDKISTDTQYF. CDR3 bases: TGCAGCGTTGACAAGATTAGCACAGATACGCAGTATTTT.

The CDR3 region has the DNA TGCGCCAGCAGGCCGGGACAGGGGGCCCACGAGCAGTACTTC. Its translation: CASRPGQGAHEQYF. The V gene is TRBV10-2, the J gene TRBJ2-4, with 12 bases aligning to TRBD1. The end of the DNA is better explained by TRBJ2-7, so the J call may be wrong. The CDR3 totals 14 residues. Per germline, CDR1 WSHSY and CDR2 SAAADI.

In its sample, this clonotype was seen a few times. This sequence joins TRBV30 and TRBJ2-7; possible D gene TRBD2, 6 bases. Germline-derived CDR1 and CDR2 are GTSNPN and SVGIG (reference sequence). Trimming removed 4 bases from V and 1 base from J, with 14 bases in between. The CDR3 contains 14 residues. The CDR3 nucleotides read TGTGCCTGGAATCCCTTGGGGGGTTCCTACGAGCAGTACTTC. Protein: CAWNPLGGSYEQYF.

The chain combines TRBV5-1 with TRBJ2-1, with 8 bases lining up with TRBD1. With 3 bases clipped from V and 8 bases from J, the junction kept 4 bases outside the gene matches. CDR3 size: 13 residues. Looked up from germline, CDR1 is SGHRS and CDR2 is YFSETQ. CDR3 protein: CASSWGQDYEQFF. CDR3 DNA: TGCGCCAGCAGCTGGGGACAGGATTATGAGCAGTTCTTC.

The chain links TRBV21-1 to TRBJ2-5; the D call TRBD1 from the table was never checked on the DNA. TRBV21-1 is a pseudogene. The CDR3 sequence is 16 residues long. The CDR3 DNA follows: TGTGCCAGCAGCAAAGCGGCCAGGGGACCCCAAGAGACCCAGTACTTC. Its translation is CASSKAARGPQETQYF.